This TCR beta chain was recorded in a study of radiotherapy plus CTLA-4 blockade in lung cancer (dated by TCRdb to 2016 to 2018). Turning to the overall study: Objective responses occurred in 15% to 20% of enrolled patients, and around 29% achieved disease control. Paper-wide results and their limitations: After treatment with radiotherapy and ipilimumab, TCR clones that came from tumors expanded in the peripheral blood. Early dynamic changes in blood T cell clones, together with increased serum interferon-beta after radiation, were reported as the strongest predictors of response.

Relative to germline, V is missing 6 bases and J is missing 9 bases, with 12 bases of the junction outside any gene match. The germline V gene sets CDR1 to SNHLY and CDR2 to FYNNEI. Counted from cysteine to phenylalanine, this CDR3 has 15 amino acids. Only the CDR3 part of the read is kept: 45 bases, read in frame from the first base. Library generation was performed with the immunoSEQ multiplex PCR assay. TCRdb provides this immuneACCESS table in a form limited to in-frame rearrangements. Some clones are lacking; in checked studies, under half of them reflect an unresolved V gene, and why the rest are absent is not known. The sample includes around 80,000 clones, with roughly 80% observed a single time. The ten biggest clones cover roughly 0.8% of the sample. In this study, focal radiation therapy paired with CTLA-4 blockade (ipilimumab) was tested in patients who had chemo-refractory metastatic non-small-cell lung cancer.

Points on this clone: The antigen it binds to is not known. Qualities for individual bases were not recorded, and no much larger clone is one base off.

The input for sequencing was peripheral blood, taken from a patient treated with radiotherapy plus ipilimumab. This receptor was taken from a human donor with non-small cell lung cancer who had stable disease on radiotherapy plus ipilimumab. The chain joins TRBV2 to TRBJ2-1; 9 bases in the middle match TRBD2. The nucleotides read TGTGCCAGCAGAGTATTAGCGGGAGTAGGGCGTGAGCAGTTCTTC. The resulting protein is CASRVLAGVGREQFF.